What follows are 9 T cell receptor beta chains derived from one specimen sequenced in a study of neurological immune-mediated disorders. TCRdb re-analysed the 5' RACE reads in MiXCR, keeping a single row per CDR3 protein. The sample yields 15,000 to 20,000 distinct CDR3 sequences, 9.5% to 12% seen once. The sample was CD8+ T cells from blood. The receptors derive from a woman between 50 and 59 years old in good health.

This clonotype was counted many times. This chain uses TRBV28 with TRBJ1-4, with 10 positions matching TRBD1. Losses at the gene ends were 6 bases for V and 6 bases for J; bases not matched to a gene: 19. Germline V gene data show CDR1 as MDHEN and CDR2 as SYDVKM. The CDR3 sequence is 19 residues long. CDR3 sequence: CASRVLTGTGDFFDEKLFF. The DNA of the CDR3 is TGTGCCAGCAGGGTTTTAACCGGGACAGGGGACTTCTTCGATGAAAAACTGTTTTTT.

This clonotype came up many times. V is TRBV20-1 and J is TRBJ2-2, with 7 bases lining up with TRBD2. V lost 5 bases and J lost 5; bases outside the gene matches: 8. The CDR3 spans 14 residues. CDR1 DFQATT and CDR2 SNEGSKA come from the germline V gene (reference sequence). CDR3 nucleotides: TGCAGTGCTGGGGGGGGGAGTGGAACCGGGGAGCTGTTTTTT. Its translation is CSAGGGSGTGELFF.

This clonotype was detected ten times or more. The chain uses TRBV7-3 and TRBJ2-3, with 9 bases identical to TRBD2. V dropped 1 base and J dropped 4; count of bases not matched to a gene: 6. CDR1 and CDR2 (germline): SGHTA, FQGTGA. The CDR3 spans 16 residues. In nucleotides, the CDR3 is TGTGCCAGCAGCTTAATTGGCGCGGGAGGGGCAGATACGCAGTATTTT. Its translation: CASSLIGAGGADTQYF.

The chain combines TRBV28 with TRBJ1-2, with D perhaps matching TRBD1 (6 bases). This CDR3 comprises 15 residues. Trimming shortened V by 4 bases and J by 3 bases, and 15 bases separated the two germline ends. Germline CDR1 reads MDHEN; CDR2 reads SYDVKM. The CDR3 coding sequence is TGTGCCAGCAGTTCCCTAGACAGGACTTACTATGGCTACACCTTC. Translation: CASSSLDRTYYGYTF.

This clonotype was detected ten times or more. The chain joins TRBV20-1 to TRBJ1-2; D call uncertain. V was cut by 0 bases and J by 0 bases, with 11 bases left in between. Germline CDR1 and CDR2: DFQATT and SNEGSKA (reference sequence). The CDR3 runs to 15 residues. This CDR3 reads CSARDSRATNYGYTF. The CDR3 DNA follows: TGCAGTGCTAGAGATTCTCGGGCCACTAACTATGGCTACACCTTC.

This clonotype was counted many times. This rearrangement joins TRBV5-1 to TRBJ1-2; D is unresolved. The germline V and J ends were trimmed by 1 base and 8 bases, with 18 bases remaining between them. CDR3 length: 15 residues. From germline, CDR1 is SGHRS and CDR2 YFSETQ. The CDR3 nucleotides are TGCGCCAGCAGCTTGAAGTTTGGCCACCCCGCGGGCTACACCTTC. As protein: CASSLKFGHPAGYTF.

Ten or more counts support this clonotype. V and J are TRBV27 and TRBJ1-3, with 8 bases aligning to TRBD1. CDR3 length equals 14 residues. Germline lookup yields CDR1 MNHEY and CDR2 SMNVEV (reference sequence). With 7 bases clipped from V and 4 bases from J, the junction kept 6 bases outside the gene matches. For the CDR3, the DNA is TGTGCCAGCAAAGACAGGGGAAAAGGAAACACCATATATTTT. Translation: CASKDRGKGNTIYF.

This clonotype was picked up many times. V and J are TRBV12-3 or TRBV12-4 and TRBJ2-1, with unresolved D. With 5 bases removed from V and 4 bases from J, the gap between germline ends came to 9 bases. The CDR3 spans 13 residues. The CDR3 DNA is TGTGCCAGCAGTACGTCTAGGTACAATGAGCAGTTCTTC. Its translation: CASSTSRYNEQFF.

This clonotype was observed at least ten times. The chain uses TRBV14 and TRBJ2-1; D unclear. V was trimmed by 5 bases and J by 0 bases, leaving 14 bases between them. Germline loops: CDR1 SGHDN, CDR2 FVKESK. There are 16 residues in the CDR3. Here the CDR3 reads CASSKPAHSSYNEQFF. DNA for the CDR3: TGTGCCAGCAGCAAACCGGCCCATAGCTCCTACAATGAGCAGTTCTTC.